A selection of T cell receptor beta chains follows, all from one sample in a study of T cell changes during pregnancy in multiple sclerosis. TCRdb's copy holds only in-frame clones and misses some; the assay was immunoSEQ multiplex PCR. This repertoire shows 68,000 or so clones, 92% found once; its top ten account for about 1.5%. The material sequenced was peripheral blood, taken in the second trimester of pregnancy. These receptors were obtained from a female donor in good health, enrolled as a control in a pregnancy study. Each CDR3 is given with its conserved first and last residue.

CDR3 protein	V gene	J gene
CASSLSTPTDTQYF	TRBV5-1	TRBJ2-3
CAISELAGNQPQHF	TRBV10-3	TRBJ1-5
CASIRDRATYEQYF	TRBV28	TRBJ2-7
CASSDTREGRGDTQYF	TRBV9	TRBJ2-3
CASSSQGPQGADSPLHF	TRBV28	TRBJ1-6
CASSEGRRRGYYNEQFF	TRBV2	TRBJ2-1
CASSWDSRREAQHF	TRBV28	TRBJ1-5
CASSVAWNEQFF	TRBV18	TRBJ2-1
CASSQSSGEKLFF	TRBV14	TRBJ1-4
CASSFGVSGGYTF	TRBV27	TRBJ1-2
CASSFVPGHGSGELFF	TRBV27	TRBJ2-2
CASSPTGGTEAFF	TRBV7-2	TRBJ1-1
CASSTRGSETQYF	TRBV19	TRBJ2-5
CATWLPEDYGYTF	TRBV28	TRBJ1-2
CATSRDRYNEQFF	TRBV15	TRBJ2-1
CASSSPPGRGQGTGELFF	TRBV7-9	TRBJ2-2
CASTLQGASYTEAFF	TRBV6-1	TRBJ1-1
CASSVKQGPSEQFF	TRBV2	TRBJ2-1
CASSPGLGLEQFF	TRBV6-4	TRBJ2-1
CASSFRQETQYF	TRBV28	TRBJ2-5
CASSLPGEGGYEQYF	TRBV11-3	TRBJ2-7
CASSEPGVNIQYF	TRBV5-1	TRBJ2-4
CAIRGGPNTEAFF	TRBV10-3	TRBJ1-1
CASSIGFIYEQYF	TRBV19	TRBJ2-7
CASSYSEGSGNTIYF	TRBV6-5	TRBJ1-3
CASSVGGTGINTGELFF	TRBV9	TRBJ2-2
CSAAGQGVRDEQYF	TRBV29-1	TRBJ2-7
CASSVAPGQNPPGYGYTF	TRBV9	TRBJ1-2
CASSHVRAGVRTSGSADTQYF	TRBV4-1	TRBJ2-3
CASEREAGGTEAFF	TRBV5-1	TRBJ1-1
CASSQKGEESTEAFF	TRBV4-3	TRBJ1-1
CASSQEHATSYEQYF	TRBV4-2	TRBJ2-7
CASSMLGLAVRSYNEQFF	TRBV27	TRBJ2-1
CASSLDLAGGYNEQFF	TRBV5-5	TRBJ2-1
CASSLHREPLYGYTF	TRBV5-5	TRBJ1-2
CSAGGARQGGFF	TRBV29-1	TRBJ2-1
CASSQLGLAFNEQFF	TRBV4-1	TRBJ2-1
CASSEQANTEAFF	TRBV18	TRBJ1-1
CASSGGVGQYF	TRBV6-1	TRBJ2-3
CASSFSGGALETQYF	TRBV9	TRBJ2-5
CASSITQLDDPQFF	TRBV19	TRBJ2-1
CASNEVPGLVIDTQYF	TRBV5-1	TRBJ2-3
CASSPNPLAGQETQYF	TRBV7-3	TRBJ2-5
CASLLEDRRHYGYTF	TRBV2	TRBJ1-2
CAVSTGNYGYTF	TRBV30	TRBJ1-2
CATSRGTGGSYEQYF	TRBV15	TRBJ2-7
CASSLSGQGGNEQFF	TRBV28	TRBJ2-1
CASSGGGNSPLHF	TRBV2	TRBJ1-6
CASSLSPVPNGYTF	TRBV6-1	TRBJ1-2
CASSFQGATPEQFF	TRBV28	TRBJ2-1
CASSIPGQGYYGYTF	TRBV19	TRBJ1-2
CASSLMGRSNQPQHF	TRBV27	TRBJ1-5
CASSRRSLGNTIYF	TRBV7-9	TRBJ1-3